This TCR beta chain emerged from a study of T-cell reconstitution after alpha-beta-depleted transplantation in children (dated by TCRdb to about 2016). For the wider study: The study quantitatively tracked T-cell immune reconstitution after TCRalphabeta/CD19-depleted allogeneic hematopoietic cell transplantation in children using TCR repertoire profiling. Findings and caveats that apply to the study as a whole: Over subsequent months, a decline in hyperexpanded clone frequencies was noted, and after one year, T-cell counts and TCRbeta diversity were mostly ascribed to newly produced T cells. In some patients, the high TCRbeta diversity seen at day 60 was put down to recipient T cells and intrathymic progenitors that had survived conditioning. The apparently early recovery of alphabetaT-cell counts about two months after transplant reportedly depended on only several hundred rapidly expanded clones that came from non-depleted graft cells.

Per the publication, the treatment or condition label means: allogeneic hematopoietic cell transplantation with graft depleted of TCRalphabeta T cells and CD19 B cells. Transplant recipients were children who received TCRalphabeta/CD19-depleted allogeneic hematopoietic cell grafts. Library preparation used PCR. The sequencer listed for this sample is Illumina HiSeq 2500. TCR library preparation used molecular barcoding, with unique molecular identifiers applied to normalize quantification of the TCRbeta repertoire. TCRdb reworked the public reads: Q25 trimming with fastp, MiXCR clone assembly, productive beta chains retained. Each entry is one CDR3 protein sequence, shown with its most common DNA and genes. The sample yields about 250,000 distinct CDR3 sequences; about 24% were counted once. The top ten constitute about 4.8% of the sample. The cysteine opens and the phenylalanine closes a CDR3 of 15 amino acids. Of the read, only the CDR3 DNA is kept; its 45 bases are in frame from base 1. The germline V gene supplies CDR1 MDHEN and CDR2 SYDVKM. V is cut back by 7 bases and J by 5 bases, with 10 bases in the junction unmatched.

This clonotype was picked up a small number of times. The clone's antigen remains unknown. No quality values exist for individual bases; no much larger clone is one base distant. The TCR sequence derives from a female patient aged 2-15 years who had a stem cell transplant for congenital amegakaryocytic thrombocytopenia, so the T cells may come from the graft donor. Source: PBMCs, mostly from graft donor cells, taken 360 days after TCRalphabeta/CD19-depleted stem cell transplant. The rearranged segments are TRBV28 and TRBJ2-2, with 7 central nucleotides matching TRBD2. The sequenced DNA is TGTGCCAGCACCGAAAGCGGGGTTGGTACCGGGGAGCTGTTTTTT. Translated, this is CASTESGVGTGELFF.